A selection of T cell receptor beta chains follows, all from one sample in a study of T cell responses to AZD1222 COVID-19 vaccine. Sequencing used immunoSEQ multiplex PCR; TCRdb keeps in-frame clones, though not all of them. Among around 80,000 clones, 86% were seen once, and the ten largest hold approximately 9%. Sequenced material: peripheral blood, taken on day 0 of AZD1222 vaccination. These receptors originate from an adult in good health. CDR3s include the opening cysteine and the closing phenylalanine or tryptophan. The D gene is left open where the match is weak. Expanded clones are given a class, and other clones once, few, many or no size at all.

d_call j_call v_call clone_size cdr3_nt cdr3_aa
TRBD1 TRBJ1-1 TRBV6-5 . TGTGCCAGCAAGTTACAGGGGTTTACTGAAGCTTTCTTT CASKLQGFTEAFF
. TRBJ1-5 TRBV5-6 medium-sized TGTGCCAGCAGCTTAAGGGGTAGCAATCAGCCCCAGCATTTT CASSLRGSNQPQHF
TRBD1 TRBJ1-6 TRBV27 . TGTGCCAGCAGTTTATGGGGGACAGGGAATAATTCACCCCTCCACTTT CASSLWGTGNNSPLHF
. TRBJ2-2 TRBV27 few TGTGCCAGCAGTGAACTTCCGACCGGGGAGCTGTTTTTT CASSELPTGELFF
TRBD2 TRBJ2-4 TRBV5-1 . TGCGCCAGCAGCTTGATCTCAGGGAGGGAGGACATTCAGTACTTC CASSLISGREDIQYF
TRBD2 TRBJ2-1 TRBV7-2 . TGTGCCAGCAGCTTAGTTCTAGCGGGAGGGCATGACAATGAGCAGTTCTTC CASSLVLAGGHDNEQFF
. TRBJ2-1 TRBV2 . TGTGCCAGCAGCTACTACAATGAGCAGTTCTTC CASSYYNEQFF
TRBD2 TRBJ2-3 TRBV30 . TGTGCCTGGAACCCGGGACTAGCGGGTAACGCAGATACGCAGTATTTT CAWNPGLAGNADTQYF
TRBD1 TRBJ1-6 TRBV7-2 few TGTGCCAGCAGCCAGCAGGGGGCACGCTCCTATAATTCACCCCTCCACTTT CASSQQGARSYNSPLHF
TRBD1 TRBJ2-3 TRBV5-1 . TGCGCCAGCAGCCAGGGACAGGCACGCACAGATACGCAGTATTTT CASSQGQARTDTQYF
. TRBJ1-2 TRBV5-6 . TGTGCCAGCAGCTTAAGGGGTGGCGGCTACACCTTC CASSLRGGGYTF
TRBD1 TRBJ2-5 TRBV5-5 . TGTGCCAGCAGCCCAAGGGACAGGCGGGGAGAGACCCAGTACTTC CASSPRDRRGETQYF
. TRBJ1-4 TRBV2 . TGTGCCAGCAGCCCCCACTCGGGTGGGGGGGAAAAACTGTTTTTT CASSPHSGGGEKLFF
. TRBJ1-4 TRBV2 . TGTGCCAGCAGTGAGTTGACGGGGAATGAAAAACTGTTTTTT CASSELTGNEKLFF
TRBD1 TRBJ2-2 TRBV19 . TGTGCCAGTAGCAGTGGACAGGGGAGTACCGGGGAGCTGTTTTTT CASSSGQGSTGELFF
. TRBJ1-5 TRBV7-2 . TGTGCCAGCAGCTCCTCTTACAGTCAGCCCCAGCATTTT CASSSSYSQPQHF
. TRBJ2-1 TRBV5-4 . TGTGCCAGCAGCTTGGAGGACGTCTCCAATGAGCAGTTCTTC CASSLEDVSNEQFF
. TRBJ1-1 TRBV5-5 once TGTGCCAGCAGCTTAACGGGGAACACTGAAGCTTTCTTT CASSLTGNTEAFF
. TRBJ2-1 TRBV3-1/TRBV3-2 few TGTGCCAGCAGCCCCTTAAGTAAGGTCGGTGAGCAGTTCTTC CASSPLSKVGEQFF
. TRBJ2-2 TRBV9 . TGTGCCAGCAGCTTACAAACAGGGGCGGGAGGGGAGCTGTTTTTT CASSLQTGAGGELFF
. TRBJ1-5 TRBV30 . TGTGCCTGGAGTACAGGTCATAGCAATCAGCCCCAGCATTTT CAWSTGHSNQPQHF
. TRBJ1-1 TRBV7-9 . TGTGCCAGCAGCAGTGAAGCGAACACTGAAGCTTTCTTT CASSSEANTEAFF
. TRBJ1-1 TRBV29-1 . TGCAGCGTTGAAGATCGGCTTGGATATGGGGTCGCTAACACTGAAGCTTTCTTT CSVEDRLGYGVANTEAFF
TRBD1 TRBJ2-7 TRBV9 . TGTGCCAGCAGCGCACAAGTAGGGGGCCACGAGCAGTACTTC CASSAQVGGHEQYF
. TRBJ1-6 TRBV14 once TGTGCCAGCAGCCAAGTACAGGGACGGTCACCCCTCCACTTT CASSQVQGRSPLHF
TRBD2 TRBJ2-7 TRBV6-1 . TGTGCCAGCAGTGACCCGTCTAGCGGGAGTTTCTACGAGCAGTACTTC CASSDPSSGSFYEQYF
. TRBJ1-6 TRBV19 . TGTGCCAGTATGACCGGGGAGGGCCATTCACCCCTCCACTTT CASMTGEGHSPLHF
. TRBJ1-3 TRBV4-1 once TGCGCCAGCAGCCTGGGCCAGGTTTCTGGAAACACCATATATTTT CASSLGQVSGNTIYF
TRBD1 TRBJ1-2 TRBV7-2 once TGTGCCAGCCTTCGGGGACAGTGGGATGGCTACACCTTC CASLRGQWDGYTF
. TRBJ1-3 TRBV27 . TGTGCCAGCAGTATGCACGGGAGAAACTCTGGAAACACCATATATTTT CASSMHGRNSGNTIYF
. TRBJ1-2 TRBV7-9 . TGTGCCAGCAGCCCCCCAGGTTCAGTAAACTATGGCTACACCTTC CASSPPGSVNYGYTF
. TRBJ1-4 TRBV11-2 . TGTGCCAGCAGCTCAGACAGGATCAGCGAAAAACTGTTTTTT CASSSDRISEKLFF
TRBD2 TRBJ2-3 TRBV6-1 . TGTGCCAGCAGGGAAAAGACTAGCGGGAGCCTCCCAGATACGCAGTATTTT CASREKTSGSLPDTQYF
. TRBJ1-2 TRBV29-1 . TGCAGCGTTGCCGGGACACCAGGGGTGGGCTACACCTTC CSVAGTPGVGYTF
. TRBJ2-2 TRBV7-2 . TGTGCCAGCCGGACCTGGGGGGAGCTGTTTTTT CASRTWGELFF
. TRBJ2-5 TRBV15 once TGTGCCACCAGCAGAGAGGCTTGGGGGTACCAAGAGACCCAGTACTTC CATSREAWGYQETQYF
. TRBJ1-1 TRBV29-1 . TGCAGCGTCGGGGGACATTTTGCTGAAGCTTTCTTT CSVGGHFAEAFF
TRBD1 TRBJ1-3 TRBV30 . TGTGCCTGGGTAACAGGGGTCTCTGGAAACACCATATATTTT CAWVTGVSGNTIYF